One and the same sample provided the 2 T cell receptor beta chains below, sequenced in a study of cytomegalovirus exposure and HLA in healthy donors. Primers: 60 Vbeta forward and 13 Jbeta reverse. Some clones are missing from TCRdb's copy, which holds only in-frame ones; the method was immunoSEQ multiplex PCR. The data hold about 55,000 clones, with about three quarters observed a single time. Source material: PBMCs. The receptors derive from a female donor in good health and CMV-seronegative.

The chain links TRBV27 to TRBJ1-4; D not certain. This CDR3 is 14 amino acids long. V lost 5 bases to trimming and J lost 8 bases, with 15 bases between them. CDR1 is MNHEY and CDR2 is SMNVEV in the germline V gene (reference sequence). CDR3 in DNA: TGTGCCAGCAGTGCCCGACCTAGGGAGGAAAAACTGTTTTTT. Translating it yields CASSARPREEKLFF. Drawing the rest from reference TRBV27 and TRBJ1-4, the complete variable domain is EAQVTQNPRYLITVTGKKLTVTCSQNMNHEYMSWYRQDPGLGLRQIYYSMNVEVTDKGDVPEGYKVSRKEKRNFPLILESPSPNQTSLYFCASSARPREEKLFFGSGTQLSVL.

The DNA for the CDR3 is TGCGCCAGCAGCTTGTTCTCTAGCGGGAGTAACACAGATACGCAGTATTTT. Amino acid sequence: CASSLFSSGSNTDTQYF. The chain links TRBV5-1 to TRBJ2-3, with TRBD2 matching over 10 bases. The V gene end was trimmed by 1 base and the J gene end by 2 bases; junction bases not matched to a gene: 7. This CDR3 contains 17 residues. The germline V gene encodes CDR1 SGHRS and CDR2 YFSETQ.